The 22 T cell receptor beta chains presented below share a single source sample, sequenced in a study of T cell changes during pregnancy in multiple sclerosis. Method: immunoSEQ multiplex PCR; TCRdb's copy keeps in-frame clones and lacks some. The sample yields roughly 110,000 clones, roughly 90% seen once. This material consisted of peripheral blood, taken after pregnancy. These receptors all come from a female donor with multiple sclerosis, enrolled in a pregnancy study.

This clone occurred once. The chain employs TRBV5-4 and TRBJ2-2, with 8 bases fitting TRBD2. Germline assignment: CDR1 SGHNT and CDR2 YYREEE (reference sequence). There are 16 residues in the CDR3. The V and J ends lost 4 bases and 4 bases, in that order; junction bases with no gene match: 9. CDR3 residues: CASSPGLAGLTGELFF. In DNA form, the CDR3 reads TGTGCCAGCAGCCCTGGGCTAGCGGGCCTCACCGGGGAGCTGTTTTTT. Using reference TRBV5-4 and TRBJ2-2 for the parts outside the CDR3, the full variable domain is ETGVTQSPTHLIKTRGQQVTLRCSSQSGHNTVSWYQQALGQGPQFIFQYYREEENGRGNFPPRFSGLQFPNYSSELNVNALELDDSALYLCASSPGLAGLTGELFFGEGSRLTVL.

This clone was picked up many times. The V gene is TRBV20-1, the J gene TRBJ2-3, with D unresolved. Trimming left V 0 bases short and J 8 bases short, with 6 bases between. Germline CDR1 DFQATT, CDR2 SNEGSKA (reference sequence). This CDR3 region has 11 residues. CDR3 loop: CSARETRTQYF. As DNA, the CDR3 is TGCAGTGCTAGAGAGACTCGTACGCAGTATTTT.

The rearrangement links TRBV5-4 to TRBJ2-1; tentative D call: TRBD2 (5 bases). The CDR3 has 15 amino acids. Trimming removed 3 bases from V and 4 bases from J, with 14 bases in between. The germline CDR1 and CDR2 sequences are SGHNT and YYREEE (reference sequence). CDR3: CASSSREGRYNEQFF. In DNA, the CDR3 is TGTGCCAGCAGCTCCCGAGAGGGTCGATACAATGAGCAGTTCTTC.

The chain combines TRBV27 with TRBJ1-5; D gene unclear. The CDR3 is 13 amino acids. The germline gives CDR1 MNHEY, CDR2 SMNVEV (reference sequence). The germline V and J ends were trimmed by 4 bases and 7 bases, with 11 bases remaining between them. The CDR3 sequence: CASSSRFRQPQHF. The CDR3 nucleotides are TGTGCCAGCAGTTCCCGATTCAGGCAGCCCCAGCATTTT.

The rearrangement links TRBV6-1 to TRBJ1-1; unclear D gene. V lost 4 bases, J lost 5 bases, and 11 bases lay in between. There are 13 residues in the CDR3. Per the germline V gene, CDR1 is MNHNS and CDR2 is SASEGT. The CDR3: CASSGISGTEAFF. The CDR3 DNA is TGTGCCAGCAGTGGTATCTCGGGGACTGAAGCTTTCTTT.

This chain uses TRBV5-1 with TRBJ2-7; 7 bases match TRBD2. Per germline, CDR1 SGHRS and CDR2 YFSETQ. The V gene end was trimmed by 0 bases and the J gene end by 7 bases; junction bases not matched to a gene: 7. The CDR3 sequence is 14 residues long. The CDR3 region has the DNA TGCGCCAGCAGCTTGGTCGGGGGGAGGGATGAGCAGTACTTC. Translation gives CASSLVGGRDEQYF.

The V and J genes are TRBV4-2 and TRBJ2-3; 10 nucleotides line up with TRBD2. Germline CDR1 and CDR2: LGHNA and YNFKEQ. J lost 4 bases, V lost 1 base, and 14 bases had no gene match. The CDR3 runs to 19 residues. The chain's CDR3 is CASSQAPPGAGGQSDTQYF. In DNA, the CDR3 is TGTGCCAGCAGCCAAGCCCCTCCGGGAGCGGGGGGGCAGTCAGATACGCAGTATTTT.

As for this clone: Different DNA sequences within this sample yield the same CDR3. The chain employs TRBV5-4 and TRBJ1-2; possibly TRBD1 for D (6 bases). Germline V gene lookup returns CDR1 SGHNT and CDR2 YYREEE (reference sequence). V lost 0 bases and J 4 bases, leaving 7 bases between the germline ends. CDR3 length equals 13 residues. This CDR3 reads CASSLEQGYGYTF. The CDR3 DNA is TGTGCCAGCAGCTTGGAACAGGGCTATGGCTACACCTTC.

DNA of the CDR3: TGCGCCAGCAGCGTACTAGAAAACACTGAAGCTTTCTTT. Protein sequence: CASSVLENTEAFF. The chain recombines TRBV5-1 with TRBJ1-1; D gene ambiguous. The V end lost 4 bases, the J end lost 2 bases, and 9 bases lay between the germline ends. CDR3 length equals 13 residues. The V gene's germline CDR1 is SGHRS and CDR2 YFSETQ.

This clone was picked up one time. The DNA of the CDR3 is TGTGCCATCAAAGAGGCAGGGGCATACGAGCAGTACTTC. This translates into CAIKEAGAYEQYF. The rearrangement joins TRBV10-3 to TRBJ2-7; tentative D call: TRBD1 (6 bases). This CDR3 comprises 13 residues. Trimming removed 7 bases at V and 4 bases at J, with 14 bases between. Germline V gene sequence: CDR1 ENHRY, CDR2 SYGVKD.

The chain is built from TRBV5-6 and TRBJ1-2; TRBD1 is a possible D gene (5 bases). Germline V gene sequence: CDR1 SGHDT, CDR2 YYEEEE. This CDR3 comprises 15 residues. V lost 0 bases and J lost 0, with 9 bases in between. The CDR3 DNA sequence: TGTGCCAGCAGCTTGGTCGGGGGGACTAACTATGGCTACACCTTC. As protein: CASSLVGGTNYGYTF.

V is TRBV7-2 and J is TRBJ1-2; tentatively, D is TRBD1 (5 bases). Trimming cost V 2 bases and J 3 bases, with 7 bases left between them. This CDR3 is built from 13 residues. Germline lookup yields CDR1 SGHTA and CDR2 FQGNSA. The CDR3 DNA reads as TGTGCCAGCAGCTTACTCAGGGACTATGGCTACACCTTC. This sequence encodes CASSLLRDYGYTF.

CDR3 DNA: TGTGCCAGCTCAGAACGCGACAGAATTAGCTCCTACAATGAGCAGTTCTTC. This gives the protein CASSERDRISSYNEQFF. The V call is TRBV18, the J call TRBJ2-1, with a tentative D call TRBD1 (5 bases). The germline V gene has CDR1 KGHSH and CDR2 LQKENI. This CDR3 is built from 17 residues. V lost 5 bases, J lost 0 bases, and 17 bases lay in between.

The genes are TRBV28 and TRBJ1-1, with D maybe TRBD1 (6 bases). Germline values: CDR1 MDHEN, CDR2 SYDVKM. Trimming took off 5 bases at V and 0 bases at J, with 19 bases between the two ends. The CDR3 length is 17 residues. CDR3 bases: TGTGCCAGCAGTCCGACAGGAAAGGGGGTTCTGAACACTGAAGCTTTCTTT. Its translation is CASSPTGKGVLNTEAFF.

The CDR3, as DNA: TGTGCCAGCAGCTTCGCCGGGACTAGCGGGAATGAGCAGTTCTTC. Translation: CASSFAGTSGNEQFF. V is TRBV11-2 and J is TRBJ2-1; 12 bases match TRBD2. The CDR3 totals 15 residues. Germline CDR1 reads SGHAT; CDR2 reads FQNNGV. Trimming removed 3 bases from V and 7 bases from J; junction bases left unmatched: 4.

The V call is TRBV6-6, the J call TRBJ2-3, with 7 positions matching TRBD1. This CDR3 region has 13 residues. CDR1 and CDR2 from the germline V gene are MNHNY and SVGAGI (reference sequence). Trimming removed 5 bases from V and 4 bases from J; junction bases left unmatched: 3. CDR3 sequence: CASSIQGADTQYF. The CDR3 bases are TGTGCCAGCAGTATCCAGGGGGCAGATACGCAGTATTTT.

This clone turned up a few times. The chain uses TRBV7-9 and TRBJ1-1, with D uncertain. The CDR3 length is 14 residues. Germline V gene sequence: CDR1 SEHNR, CDR2 FQNEAQ (reference sequence). Trimming took 4 bases from V and 3 from J, leaving 12 bases between them. The DNA of the CDR3 is TGTGCCAGCAGCTCGGGTCAGTTATACACTGAAGCTTTCTTT. Translated: CASSSGQLYTEAFF.

The DNA of the CDR3 is TGTGCCAGCAGTGAATGGACAGGGGAAGGCTACACCTTC. Its protein is CASSEWTGEGYTF. V gene TRBV2 combines with J gene TRBJ1-2; 9 bases line up with TRBD1. Trimming removed 2 bases from V and 8 bases from J; junction bases left unmatched: 3. The CDR3 is 13 amino acids. Germline loops: CDR1 SNHLY, CDR2 FYNNEI.

This chain uses TRBV27 with TRBJ1-1, with D possibly being TRBD1 (6 bases). CDR1 is MNHEY and CDR2 is SMNVEV in the germline V gene (reference sequence). This CDR3 spans 11 amino acids. V lost 6 bases and J lost 8, with 10 bases in between. The CDR3 sequence is CASRDRTEAFF. CDR3 coding DNA: TGTGCCAGCAGAGACAGGACCGAAGCTTTCTTT.

The rearrangement joins TRBV7-6 to TRBJ2-7, with a weak D call TRBD2 (6 bases). The CDR3 is 15 amino acids. Trimming stripped 5 bases from V and 3 bases from J, with 17 bases between. Germline CDR1 and CDR2: SGHVS and FNYEAQ. CDR3 DNA: TGTGCCAGCAGCCCCTCGGAGGGGCGCGGCTACGAGCAGTACTTC. This sequence encodes CASSPSEGRGYEQYF.

The gene calls are TRBV27 and TRBJ2-7, with 9 bases lining up with TRBD2. Trimming took 5 bases from V and 3 from J; bases not matched to a gene: 5. This CDR3 is built from 14 residues. Germline V gene data show CDR1 as MNHEY and CDR2 as SMNVEV (reference sequence). CDR3 coding DNA: TGTGCCAGCAGTGGACTAGCGAGAGTCTACGAGCAGTACTTC. Translating it yields CASSGLARVYEQYF.

This chain connects TRBV2 to TRBJ2-1, with 11 bases matching TRBD2. CDR3 size: 14 residues. V dropped 6 bases and J dropped 8; count of bases not matched to a gene: 6. Per the germline V gene, CDR1 is SNHLY and CDR2 is FYNNEI. CDR3 sequence reads: CASRILAGDHEQFF. The CDR3 nucleotides read TGTGCCAGCAGAATACTAGCGGGAGACCATGAGCAGTTCTTC.